This T cell receptor (beta chain) was documented in a study of CD8 T cells in ankylosing spondylitis. Study conclusions and caveats: The authors reported significant enrichment of disease-linked clones in matched ankylosing spondylitis synovial fluid. Past studies reported some motif variants in reactive arthritis synovial fluid and blood.

The authors made TCR beta libraries by quantitative 5'-RACE with molecular barcodes. One entry per CDR3 protein results from TCRdb running MiXCR on the 5' RACE reads. The sample lists about 250,000 distinct CDR3 sequences, roughly 8.2% occurring once. Remarks on this clonotype: The antigen is not known.

CDR1 and CDR2 (germline): KGHSH, LQKENI. Trimming removed 0 bases from V and 7 bases from J, with 7 bases in between. The CDR3 runs 13 residues. This receptor was taken from a female donor with ankylosing spondylitis or in good health (not recorded which). The chain uses TRBV18 and TRBJ2-1; no reliable D call. Specimen: blood, either unsorted or a sorted T cell fraction (not recorded which). DNA of the CDR3: TGTGCCAGCTCACCACCGCAGAGGAATGAGCAGTTCTTC. Its protein is CASSPPQRNEQFF.